This T cell receptor beta chain was profiled in a study of spatial heterogeneity in lung cancer (dated by TCRdb to the late 2010s). Describing the broader study: The donors were fewer than 90 patients from the lung TRACERx cohort who had early-stage, untreated non-small cell lung cancer. In the raw uncorrected reads, each unique combination of TCR and UMI appeared on average more than ten times. In non-small cell lung cancer, the study made a quantitative comparison of TCR alpha and beta repertoires among multiple tumor regions, matched nontumor lung and blood. Follow-up PBMC samples were sequenced whenever available, with the median time to follow-up being approximately two years after resection. More beta-chain than alpha-chain transcripts were consistently detected, likely reflecting higher beta-chain transcript abundance. Both alpha and beta chains were TCR-sequenced in samples taken at surgery, namely 220 tumor regions, 61 to 65 matched nontumor lung samples and approximately 58 PBMC samples. The study linked features of the TCR repertoire to counts of nonsynonymous mutations, which were determined by whole-exome sequencing of tumor tissue.

The time point label for this specimen denotes: blood at routine non-recurrence follow-up after resection. TCR sequencing used whole RNA extracted from tumor and nontumor lung tissue, or from cryopreserved PBMC samples, without cell sorting. Only patients with enough RNA available from two or more tumor regions were chosen for TCR sequencing. Overall study results and their limits: Ubiquitous expanded tumor TCRs were detected in blood more often at tumor resection than at routine follow-up. Confirming at a functional level the hypothesis that regional TCRs recognize regional mutations was considered to require additional single-cell paired TCR alpha and beta sequencing. Comparisons of baseline and follow-up blood repertoires included only around 13 patients.

The sample holds many counts of this clonotype. Its antigen is currently not known. Base qualities are missing; no much larger clone stands one base away. Spanning cysteine to phenylalanine, the CDR3 consists of 11 amino acids. The entry retains the CDR3 DNA only, 33 bases that are in frame from base 1. Based on the germline V gene, the CDR1 and CDR2 sequences are ENHRY and SYGVKD. Library prep was done by 5' RACE. The sequencing machine was a NextSeq 500. The TCR library protocol attached a unique molecular identifier to each TCR cDNA molecule to allow correction of PCR and sequencing errors. In the authors' own workflow: TCR identification, UMI-based error correction and CDR3 extraction were all carried out with Decombinator tools. Expanded TCRs were defined as those above a frequency of 2 per 1,000, corresponding to the top 1% of the tumor frequency distribution. Each repertoire was subsampled 100 times to 5,000 TCRs, after which Renyi diversity was computed with the R vegan package. To build CDR3 similarity networks, amino acid triplet string-kernel similarity was used, and CDR3s were connected when their pairwise similarity was above 0.82. TCRdb reran the public reads through fastp at Q25 and MiXCR, keeping productive beta chains. Each entry merges the rows of one CDR3 protein and shows their most common DNA and genes. These V and J calls are TCRdb output, not the study's own analysis. This sample comprises more than 95,000 distinct CDR3 sequences, 12% of them detected only once. About 15% of the sample rests with the top ten.

The receptor was derived from a male donor with early-stage non-small cell lung cancer. The sequenced sample was PBMCs, obtained at follow-up. The chain is encoded by TRBV10-3 joined to TRBJ1-4, with no confident D gene call. The CDR3 here reads CASGANEKLFF. The nucleotide sequence is given as TGTGCTTCCGGGGCTAATGAAAAACTGTTTTTT.